One sample yielded the 23 T cell receptor beta chains listed below, sequenced in a study of OX40 agonist ivuxolimab in advanced cancers. Sequencing was performed with immunoSEQ multiplex PCR; in TCRdb, only in-frame clones are kept and a portion is missing. This sample has more than 20,000 clones, with 85% found just once. Material: CD4+ or CD8+ T cells sorted from blood, obtained in a trial of the OX40 agonist ivuxolimab. These receptors came from an adult with an advanced solid tumor such as melanoma, head and neck, liver or kidney cancer.

The chain couples TRBV7-2 to TRBJ2-6; D assignment may be TRBD1 or TRBD2 (5 bases each). Germline CDR1 reads SGHTA; CDR2 reads FQGNSA. V was cut by 4 bases and J by 0 bases, with 13 bases left in between. This CDR3 comprises 17 residues. In nucleotides, the CDR3 is TGTGCCAGCAGCTATCTGGGACGGGCCTCTGGGGCCAACGTCCTGACTTTC. Its translation: CASSYLGRASGANVLTF.

Regarding this clone: Since a much larger clone is just one base distant, this may be a read error. This chain connects TRBV7-3 to TRBJ2-1; 10 bases agree with TRBD2. Per germline, CDR1 SGHTA and CDR2 FQGTGA. CDR3 size: 15 residues. CDR3 residues: CASRQSGRADNGQFF. For the CDR3, the DNA is TGTGCCAGCAGGCAAAGCGGGAGGGCCGACAATGGGCAGTTCTTC.

This chain links TRBV11-2 with TRBJ1-5; 7 bases match TRBD1. The junction had 8 bases not matched to a gene; V was cut back by 1 base and J by 2 bases. Germline V gene data show CDR1 as SGHAT and CDR2 as FQNNGV. This CDR3 spans 17 amino acids. The DNA of the CDR3 is TGTGCCAGCAGCTTAGGGTCAGGGGGAGAGGGCAATCAGCCCCAGCATTTT. It specifies CASSLGSGGEGNQPQHF.

Note on this clone: A read error may produce the germline difference seen at one junction end. The V and J genes are TRBV10-3 and TRBJ2-5, with D hard to call. Germline-derived CDR1 and CDR2 are ENHRY and SYGVKD. The CDR3 extends over 13 amino acids. This CDR3 is CTISHKTQETQYF. The CDR3 DNA reads TGTACCATCAGTCACAAGACACAAGAGACCCAGTACTTC.

V gene TRBV7-9 combines with J gene TRBJ2-7, with 8 nucleotides matching TRBD2. V lost 11 bases to trimming and J lost 1 base; unmatched junction nucleotides: 10. The CDR3 covers 14 residues. Per germline, CDR1 SEHNR and CDR2 FQNEAQ (reference sequence). The DNA for the CDR3 is TGTGCCGGGGGTCGGGAGGGTAATTCCTACGAGCAGTACTTC. Translated, it gives CAGGREGNSYEQYF.

The chain's CDR3 is CASSPQMDTIPPGTGELFF. As DNA, the CDR3 is TGTGCCAGCAGCCCCCAAATGGACACGATCCCACCCGGCACCGGGGAGCTGTTTTTT. V gene TRBV11-3 combines with J gene TRBJ2-2; the D gene is possibly TRBD1 (5 bases). CDR3 length: 19 residues. Trimming took off 5 bases at V and 4 bases at J, with 26 bases between the two ends. CDR1 is SGHNT, CDR2 YENEEA, per germline. The full variable domain, its missing parts supplied by reference TRBV11-3 and TRBJ2-2, is EAGVVQSPRYKIIEKKQPVAFWCNPISGHNTLYWYLQNLGQGPELLIRYENEEAVDDSQLPKDRFSAERLKGVDSTLKIQPAELGDSAVYLCASSPQMDTIPPGTGELFFGEGSRLTVL.

This clone appeared a single time. The V call is TRBV30, the J call TRBJ1-4; 7 positions match TRBD1. The V gene end was trimmed by 0 bases and the J gene end by 8 bases; junction bases not matched to a gene: 6. The V gene's germline CDR1 is GTSNPN and CDR2 SVGIG (reference sequence). The CDR3 totals 14 residues. CDR3 DNA sequence: TGTGCCTGGAGTGTGGGGCCAGGGGGAGAAAAACTGTTTTTT. Translated, it gives CAWSVGPGGEKLFF.

This chain uses TRBV5-1 with TRBJ2-7, with no clear D. With 0 bases removed from V and 5 bases from J, the gap between germline ends came to 6 bases. Looked up from germline, CDR1 is SGHRS and CDR2 is YFSETQ. The CDR3 is made up of 12 amino acids. In DNA, the CDR3 is TGCGCCAGCAGCTTGGCGGGCAACGAGCAGTACTTC. It is translated as CASSLAGNEQYF.

V usage is TRBV5-1 and J usage is TRBJ1-5; D is ambiguous. The V and J ends lost 4 bases and 2 bases respectively, with 10 bases between them. The CDR3 is 14 amino acids. The germline gives CDR1 SGHRS, CDR2 YFSETQ. This CDR3 reads CASSPRGGNQPQHF. CDR3 DNA sequence: TGCGCCAGCAGCCCCCGGGGAGGCAATCAGCCCCAGCATTTT.

V usage is TRBV18 and J usage is TRBJ2-1; no reliable D call. This CDR3 spans 17 amino acids. Trimming left V 4 bases short and J 4 bases short, with 20 bases between. Germline V gene data show CDR1 as KGHSH and CDR2 as LQKENI. CDR3 DNA sequence: TGTGCCAGCTCACTCGAGGCCGGGTTTGGGCTTTACAATGAGCAGTTCTTC. Translated: CASSLEAGFGLYNEQFF.

J is TRBJ1-1 and V is TRBV30; TRBD1 might be the D (6 bases). The V gene lost 1 base and the J gene lost 4 bases, with 22 bases spanning the gap. The CDR3 has 17 amino acids. Germline CDR1 and CDR2: GTSNPN and SVGIG (reference sequence). The CDR3 reads CAWSDPGTPGRGTEAFF. In DNA, the CDR3 is TGTGCCTGGAGTGACCCCGGGACACCCGGCCGAGGCACTGAAGCTTTCTTT.

The genes are TRBV29-1 and TRBJ2-7; tentatively, D is TRBD1 (6 bases). V dropped 7 bases and J dropped 1 base, with 14 bases sitting between them. CDR1 and CDR2 from the germline V gene are SQVTM and ANQGSEA. This CDR3 has 13 amino acids. CDR3 sequence: CSAGGLGSYEQYF. The CDR3 nucleotides read TGCAGCGCTGGGGGCCTCGGGTCCTACGAGCAGTACTTC.

V and J are TRBV10-3 and TRBJ2-3, with TRBD2 identical over 14 bases. The ends lost 3 bases at V and 1 base at J; junction bases unmatched: 3. The CDR3 has 17 residues. Germline loops: CDR1 ENHRY, CDR2 SYGVKD. Here the CDR3 reads CAISDPGLAGGTDTQYF. CDR3 coding DNA: TGTGCCATCAGTGACCCGGGACTAGCGGGGGGCACAGATACGCAGTATTTT.

The chain uses TRBV28 and TRBJ2-2, with 7 bases matching TRBD2. The CDR3 loop spans 15 amino acids. Per the germline V gene, CDR1 is MDHEN and CDR2 is SYDVKM. V lost 8 bases and J lost 1; bases outside the gene matches: 7. The CDR3 spells CASHIGGVNTGELFF. CDR3 bases: TGTGCCAGCCATATTGGGGGGGTGAACACCGGGGAGCTGTTTTTT. Using reference TRBV28 and TRBJ2-2 for the parts outside the CDR3, the full variable domain is DVKVTQSSRYLVKRTGEKVFLECVQDMDHENMFWYRQDPGLGLRLIYFSYDVKMKEKGDIPEGYSVSREKKERFSLILESASTNQTSMYLCASHIGGVNTGELFFGEGSRLTVL.

This clone was seen once. The chain employs TRBV15 and TRBJ1-3, with D uncertain. The V end was cut by 0 bases, the J end by 4 bases, with 10 bases between. The CDR3 totals 15 residues. Germline lookup yields CDR1 LNHNV and CDR2 YYDKDF (reference sequence). The CDR3 region is CATSRDAGYGNTIYF. The CDR3 DNA reads TGTGCCACCAGCAGAGATGCGGGGTACGGAAACACCATATATTTT.

The chain has TRBV19 and TRBJ1-6; the D is unclear. The V end was cut by 3 bases, the J end by 0 bases, with 6 bases between. Germline V CDR1 and CDR2: LNHDA, SQIVND (reference sequence). This CDR3 has 15 amino acids. CDR3 nucleotides: TGTGCCAGTAGTATCGATAGCTCCTATAATTCACCCCTCCACTTT. Translated, it gives CASSIDSSYNSPLHF.

This clone was detected only once. The rearrangement links TRBV13 to TRBJ2-5; 10 bases match TRBD2. Germline lookup yields CDR1 PRHDT and CDR2 FYEKMQ (reference sequence). The CDR3 contains 15 residues. J was trimmed by 3 bases and V by 4 bases; bases with no gene match: 5. The CDR3 DNA reads TGTGCCAGCAGCTGGCCTAGCGGGAGAGAAGAGACCCAGTACTTC. This gives the protein CASSWPSGREETQYF. Using reference TRBV13 and TRBJ2-5 for the parts outside the CDR3, the full variable domain is AAGVIQSPRHLIKEKRETATLKCYPIPRHDTVYWYQQGPGQDPQFLISFYEKMQSDKGSIPDRFSAQQFSDYHSELNMSSLELGDSALYFCASSWPSGREETQYFGPGTRLLVL.

J is TRBJ1-2 and V is TRBV7-9; TRBD1 aligns across 7 bases. The length of the CDR3 is 13 residues. Trimming took 5 bases from V and 8 from J; bases not matched to a gene: 8. Germline V gene sequence: CDR1 SEHNR, CDR2 FQNEAQ (reference sequence). The CDR3 protein is CASSLDREAGYTF. The CDR3 DNA reads TGTGCCAGCAGCCTTGACAGGGAGGCCGGCTACACCTTC.

The J gene is TRBJ2-1, the V gene TRBV4-1; 8 bases fit TRBD2. CDR1 and CDR2 from the germline V gene are MGHRA and YSYEKL. The trim removed 1 base at V and 6 bases at J, leaving 2 bases unmatched. CDR3 length equals 14 residues. CDR3 coding DNA: TGCGCCAGCAGCCAAGTACTAGCGGCCAATGAGCAGTTCTTC. Translated, it gives CASSQVLAANEQFF.

The chain employs TRBV15 and TRBJ2-3, with D perhaps being TRBD1 or TRBD2 (6 bases each). The CDR3 has 15 residues. V was trimmed by 5 bases and J by 5 bases, leaving 17 bases between them. Per the germline V gene, CDR1 is LNHNV and CDR2 is YYDKDF (reference sequence). CDR3 nucleotide sequence: TGTGCCACCAGCGAGGGGGGAGGAACGGGAGATACGCAGTATTTT. Translation: CATSEGGGTGDTQYF.

V is TRBV7-2 and J is TRBJ2-1, with 8 bases identical to TRBD1. Trimming took 6 bases from V and 3 from J; bases not matched to a gene: 13. The CDR3 has 17 residues. Germline values: CDR1 SGHTA, CDR2 FQGNSA. The CDR3 here is CASRKGSMGQVYNEQFF. The DNA for the CDR3 is TGTGCCAGCAGAAAAGGATCCATGGGACAGGTCTACAATGAGCAGTTCTTC.

The chain uses TRBV5-5 and TRBJ1-6, with D perhaps matching TRBD1 (6 bases). V lost 5 bases and J 7 bases, leaving 13 bases between the germline ends. Germline assignment: CDR1 SGHKS and CDR2 YYEKEE (reference sequence). This CDR3 has 14 residues. The DNA of the CDR3 is TGTGCCAGCAGTCCAACAGGGCCCAATTCACCCCTCCACTTT. Encoded protein: CASSPTGPNSPLHF.

This clone was observed a single time. The chain is built from TRBV28 and TRBJ1-1, with 7 bases lining up with TRBD1. The CDR3 loop spans 15 amino acids. CDR1 is MDHEN, CDR2 SYDVKM, per germline. V dropped 5 bases and J dropped 1; count of bases not matched to a gene: 7. DNA for the CDR3: TGTGCCAGCAGTAACAGGGGTGGGGGGAACACTGAAGCTTTCTTT. Its protein product is CASSNRGGGNTEAFF.